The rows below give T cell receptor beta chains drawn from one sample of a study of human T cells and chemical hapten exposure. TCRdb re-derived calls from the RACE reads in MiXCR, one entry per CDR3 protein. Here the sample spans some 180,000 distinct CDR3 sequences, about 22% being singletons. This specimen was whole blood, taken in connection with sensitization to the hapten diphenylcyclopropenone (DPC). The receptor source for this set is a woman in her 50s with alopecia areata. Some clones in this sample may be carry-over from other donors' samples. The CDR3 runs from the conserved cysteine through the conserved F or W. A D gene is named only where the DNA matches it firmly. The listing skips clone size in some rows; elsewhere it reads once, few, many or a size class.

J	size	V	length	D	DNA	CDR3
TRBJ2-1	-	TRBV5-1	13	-	TGCGCCAGCAGCCGACTAGGGACGAATGAGCAGTTCTTC	CASSRLGTNEQFF
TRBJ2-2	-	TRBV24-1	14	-	TGTGCCACCAGTGATTACCGACGGTCCGGGGAGCTGTTTTTT	CATSDYRRSGELFF
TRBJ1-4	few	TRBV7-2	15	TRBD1	TGTGCCAGCAGCTTAGCGCGACAGGGGTCTGAAAAACTGTTTTTT	CASSLARQGSEKLFF
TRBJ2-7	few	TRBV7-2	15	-	TGTGCCAGCAGCTTATCTCTGGGGAACTCCTACGAGCAGTACTTC	CASSLSLGNSYEQYF
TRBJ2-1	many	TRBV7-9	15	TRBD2	TGTGCCAGCAGCCCCGGACTAGCGGGCTACAATGAGCAGTTCTTC	CASSPGLAGYNEQFF
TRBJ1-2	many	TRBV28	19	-	TGTGCCAGCAGCTTTCCCCAGAAATTGACAGAAAACTTTAACTATGGCTACACCTTC	CASSFPQKLTENFNYGYTF
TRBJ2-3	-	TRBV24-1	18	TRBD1	TGTGCCACCAGTGATTTTGGGACAGGGGGGAAGGATGCAGATACGCAGTATTTT	CATSDFGTGGKDADTQYF
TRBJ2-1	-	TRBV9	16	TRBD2	TGTGCCAGCAGCGGAACCGGGACTAGCTCCTACAATGAGCAGTTCTTC	CASSGTGTSSYNEQFF
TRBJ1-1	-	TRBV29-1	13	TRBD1	TGCAGCGTCGTTCGACAGGGGAACACTGAAGCTTTCTTT	CSVVRQGNTEAFF
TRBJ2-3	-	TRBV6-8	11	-	TGTGCCAGCCCTATTACAGATACGCAGTATTTT	CASPITDTQYF
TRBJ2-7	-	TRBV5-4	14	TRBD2	TGTGCCAGCAGCCTAGCGGGGGTAACCTACGAGCAGTACTTC	CASSLAGVTYEQYF
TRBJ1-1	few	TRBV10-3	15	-	TGTGCCCACTCGGCAGGGGAAGGAAGGAACACTGAAGCTTTCTTT	CAHSAGEGRNTEAFF
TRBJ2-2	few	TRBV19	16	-	TGTGCCAGTAGAAAGGGCTCCTCCCCGAACACCGGGGAGCTGTTTTTT	CASRKGSSPNTGELFF
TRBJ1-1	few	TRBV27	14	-	TGTGCCAGCAGTTTGCGTAGAGGGGACACTGAAGCTTTCTTT	CASSLRRGDTEAFF
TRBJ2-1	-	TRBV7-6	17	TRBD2	TGTGCCAGCAGTTTTACCGCCGGGACTAGCGGCCACAATGAGCAGTTCTTC	CASSFTAGTSGHNEQFF
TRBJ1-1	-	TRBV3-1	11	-	TGTGCCAGCAAACGGGGGACTGAAGCTTTCTTT	CASKRGTEAFF
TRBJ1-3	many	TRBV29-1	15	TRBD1	TGCAGCGTGATGCCTTGGACAGGGACTGGAAACACCATATATTTT	CSVMPWTGTGNTIYF
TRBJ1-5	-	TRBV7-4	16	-	TGTGCCAGCAGCTTAGAAGGGACTGGTATCGACCAGCCCCAGCATTTT	CASSLEGTGIDQPQHF
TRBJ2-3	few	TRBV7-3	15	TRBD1	TGTGCCAGCAGCTCCACCGGGACAGGGGCCGATACGCAGTATTTT	CASSSTGTGADTQYF
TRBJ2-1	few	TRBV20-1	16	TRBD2	TGCAGTGCTGGATCCGGGACTAGCGGGAGGGCGAATGAGCAGTTCTTC	CSAGSGTSGRANEQFF
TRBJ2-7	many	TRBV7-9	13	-	TGTGCCAGCAGTCTCGGACTCGCCTACGAGCAGTACTTC	CASSLGLAYEQYF
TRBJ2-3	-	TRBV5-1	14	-	TGCGCCAGCAGCTTTTCAGGGAGGCCAGATACGCAGTATTTT	CASSFSGRPDTQYF
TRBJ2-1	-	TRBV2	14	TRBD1	TGTGCCAGCAAGGTCGGACAGGTCGCCTTTGAGCAGTTCTTC	CASKVGQVAFEQFF
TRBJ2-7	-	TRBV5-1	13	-	TGCGCCAGCAGCTGGGGGGGGGCGCGCGAGCAGTACTTC	CASSWGGAREQYF
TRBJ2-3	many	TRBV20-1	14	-	TGCAGTGCTAGTGGCGGTCGGAGCACAGATACGCAGTATTTT	CSASGGRSTDTQYF
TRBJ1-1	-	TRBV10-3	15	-	TGTGCCATCAGTGAGTCGGGGGGGCGGGACACTGAAGCTTTCTTT	CAISESGGRDTEAFF
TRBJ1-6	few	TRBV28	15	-	TGTGCCAGCAGTTTCCCCCCCGGCAGGGATTCACCCCTCCACTTT	CASSFPPGRDSPLHF
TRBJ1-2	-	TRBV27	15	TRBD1	TGTGCCAGCAGTTTGCCGGGACAGGGAATCAGTGGCTACACCTTC	CASSLPGQGISGYTF
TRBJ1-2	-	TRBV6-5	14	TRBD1	TGTGCCAGCACTCGTTACGCCGGACAGGCTGGCTACACCTTC	CASTRYAGQAGYTF
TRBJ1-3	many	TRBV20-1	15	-	TGCAGTGCTAGAGGTTTCCCTAGCCCGGGAAACACCATATATTTT	CSARGFPSPGNTIYF
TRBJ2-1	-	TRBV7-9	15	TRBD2	TGTGCCAGCAGCTTAGGTAGCGGGCCCTACAATGAGCAGTTCTTC	CASSLGSGPYNEQFF